This T cell receptor (beta chain) was recovered during a study of blood T cell repertoires in COVID-19. Looking at the study overall: Sites across the United States, Italy and Spain contributed samples from acute and convalescent COVID-19. PBMCs, B-cell-depleted T cells, or T cells provided the cDNA or gDNA that made up the material.

The table came from immunoSEQ multiplex PCR; TCRdb's copy has only in-frame clones and leaves some out. The sample lists 300,000 to 450,000 clones; 80% to 90% were seen once. Each participant's cohort was designated according to participant-reported clinical history. Germline values: CDR1 LGHDT, CDR2 YNNKEL (reference sequence). The germline V and J ends were trimmed by 3 bases and 5 bases, with 19 bases remaining between them. The CDR3 has 17 residues. Sequenced input: PBMCs or T cells enriched from blood (not recorded which). The V and J genes are TRBV3-1 (or the pseudogene TRBV3-2) and TRBJ2-2; tentative D call: TRBD2 (5 bases). This clonotype was sampled from a man aged 25 to 45 who had recovered from COVID-19. The CDR3 here is CASSHERGRSGTGELFF. The CDR3 nucleotides read TGTGCCAGCAGCCATGAGAGAGGGCGTAGTGGTACCGGGGAGCTGTTTTTT.